This TCR beta chain was recorded in a study of shared clonotypes between healthy human individuals. Measured with immunoSEQ multiplex PCR; TCRdb has only the in-frame clones, and not every one. The sample lists millions of clones; just over 90% were seen once. The donor population consisted of healthy HIV-negative adults with no recent acute infections or vaccinations. Germline values: CDR1 MNHEY, CDR2 SMNVEV (reference sequence). With 5 bases clipped from V and 6 bases from J, the junction kept 10 bases outside the gene matches. The CDR3 is 14 residues long. Sequencing was carried out using naive CD4+ T cells from PBMCs. Subset defined: CD45RA+ positively selected. This TCR came from a man aged 18-30 years in good health. Some clones in this sample may be carry-over from other donors' samples. This chain connects TRBV27 to TRBJ2-7; 7 nucleotides agree with TRBD1. The CDR3 DNA follows: TGTGCCAGCAGTATCCGTACAGGGGCCAGCGAGCAGTACTTC. The encoded protein is CASSIRTGASEQYF.